Following are 6 T cell receptor beta chains from one sample sequenced in a study of cytomegalovirus exposure and HLA in healthy donors. 60 Vbeta and 13 Jbeta primers were used in PCR. Measured with immunoSEQ multiplex PCR; TCRdb has only the in-frame clones, and not every one. The repertoire holds 140,000 or so clones, with roughly 76% as singletons. Input material: PBMCs. These receptor sequences come from a woman between 25 and 40 years old in good health and CMV-seronegative.

V usage is TRBV5-4 and J usage is TRBJ2-2, with TRBD1 matching 8 bases. Germline V gives CDR1 SGHNT, CDR2 YYREEE (reference sequence). The CDR3 is 17 residues long. After removal of 0 bases from V and 5 bases from J, the junction contained 9 bases not matched to a gene. The CDR3 DNA is TGTGCCAGCAGCTTGGGTCCGCAGGGGGCGATGACCGGGGAGCTGTTTTTT. Translated, it gives CASSLGPQGAMTGELFF.

The V gene is TRBV2, the J gene TRBJ1-4; 7 bases match TRBD1. CDR1 is SNHLY and CDR2 is FYNNEI in the germline V gene. This CDR3 has 13 amino acids. The trim removed 8 bases at V and 8 bases at J, leaving 8 bases unmatched. DNA for the CDR3: TGTGCCAGCGGGGGGACAGACAGGGAAAAACTGTTTTTT. As protein: CASGGTDREKLFF.

The V gene is TRBV11-1, the J gene TRBJ1-3, with 7 bases fitting TRBD1. There are 17 residues in the CDR3. With 2 bases clipped from V and 5 bases from J, the junction kept 12 bases outside the gene matches. Germline V gene data show CDR1 as SGHAT and CDR2 as FQDESV (reference sequence). CDR3 sequence reads: CASSLKPGQGGRNTIYF. The DNA of the CDR3 is TGTGCCAGCAGCTTAAAACCCGGGCAGGGGGGTAGAAACACCATATATTTT.

CDR3 bases: TGTGCCAGCAGTGAAGCGCTAATCAACTATGGCTACACCTTC. This translates into CASSEALINYGYTF. The chain couples TRBV6-1 to TRBJ1-2; D is unclear. Looked up from germline, CDR1 is MNHNS and CDR2 is SASEGT. This CDR3 region has 14 residues. The V gene lost 0 bases and the J gene lost 2 bases, with 7 bases spanning the gap.

The chain has TRBV9 and TRBJ1-4; 7 nucleotides agree with TRBD1. This CDR3 has 14 amino acids. Trimming took 0 bases from V and 7 from J; bases not matched to a gene: 3. Per germline, CDR1 SGDLS and CDR2 YYNGEE. This CDR3 is CASSVEGAREKLFF. Here the CDR3 DNA reads TGTGCCAGCAGCGTAGAGGGGGCACGTGAAAAACTGTTTTTT.

This clone was counted once. The CDR3 nucleotides read TGTGCCAGCAGTTCCGGACATACTAGCGTACCCTACGAGCAGTACTTC. Translation gives CASSSGHTSVPYEQYF. The chain carries TRBV27 and TRBJ2-7; TRBD2 agrees at 7 bases. The germline CDR1 and CDR2 sequences are MNHEY and SMNVEV (reference sequence). The length of the CDR3 is 16 residues. V lost 4 bases and J lost 2; bases outside the gene matches: 11.